Included here is one T cell receptor (beta chain) sequence, with context. The antigen remains undetermined. Per the germline V gene, CDR1 is MNHEY and CDR2 is SMNVEV (reference sequence). CDR3 length equals 15 residues. The V segment lost 6 bases and the J segment 2 bases; nucleotides outside the gene matches: 7. These data originate in a study of radiation and T cells in renal cell carcinoma. Study-wide findings and caveats: Without pretreatment biopsies, baseline tumor clonotype presence was undetermined.

Noted time point: blood 2 weeks post-SBRT. The treatment was: 15 Gy SBRT to primary tumor, nephrectomy 4 weeks later. Serial blood draws occurred at baseline and 2 and 4 weeks post-SBRT. Sequencing used immunoSEQ multiplex PCR; TCRdb keeps in-frame clones, though not all of them. Of 100,000 to 150,000 clones listed, 65% to 85% were seen once; the top ten hold approximately 5%. Sequences were derived from blood, sampled from a patient whose treatment included radiotherapy and nephrectomy. This receptor was taken from a man aged 50 to 59 with renal cell carcinoma. The chain is built from TRBV27 and TRBJ2-1; 7 positions match TRBD1. In DNA form, the CDR3 reads TGTGCCAGCAGCCCCGACAGGGTTCCCTACAATGAGCAGTTCTTC. This translates into CASSPDRVPYNEQFF.